This T cell receptor (beta chain) was observed in a study of blood T cell repertoires in COVID-19. Study background: Donors in the United States, Italy and Spain gave samples during acute or convalescent COVID-19. In each case, the material was cDNA or gDNA derived from T cells, B-cell-depleted T cells, or PBMCs.

Original methodology: From reference gene primer amplification, estimates of nucleated cell counts were derived. Produced via immunoSEQ multiplex PCR; TCRdb's table is partial and in-frame only. That table gives V, J and clone size, and the DNA gave D and trimming. The profile shows 110,000 or so clones, approximately 85% of them singletons. This clone was recorded once. A much larger clone lies one base from this, so it may be a read error. This sample also contains other DNA sequences that code for the same CDR3. Followed longitudinally, the Seattle patients had been enrolled during active infection. Germline assignment: CDR1 LGHNT and CDR2 FRNRAP. The CDR3 spans 17 residues. J gave up 2 bases and V 11 bases, and 20 bases lay outside the gene matches.

This clonotype was obtained from a woman aged 55-75 years with COVID-19, enrolled during active disease. Material: peripheral blood. The chain couples TRBV12-5 to TRBJ2-5; 7 nucleotides match TRBD2. CDR3 sequence (DNA): TGTGCTCGGGGTTGGGGGGGGACCGGAGGGGAACAAGAGACCCAGTACTTC. This gives the protein CARGWGGTGGEQETQYF.